The rows below give T cell receptor beta chains drawn from one sample of a study of blood T cell repertoires in COVID-19. Clones were read by immunoSEQ multiplex PCR, and TCRdb kept only the in-frame ones, dropping some. Here the sample spans approximately 250,000 clones, approximately 88% being singletons. Material: peripheral blood. The receptors were gathered from a woman between 65 and 79 years old with COVID-19, enrolled during active disease. Both conserved end residues are part of each CDR3. Each record gives: clone size, V gene, D gene, J gene, CDR3 DNA, CDR3 protein. The D gene is left open where the match is weak. Clone size, where shown, is once, few, many, or a class for clones that have expanded.

size: -
V: TRBV24-1
D: TRBD1
J: TRBJ1-2
DNA: TGTGCCACCAGTCGAGGACAGGAGGACTATGGCTACACCTTC
CDR3: CATSRGQEDYGYTF

size: -
V: TRBV29-1
D: -
J: TRBJ1-5
DNA: TGCAGCGTTGGTGAGGCCAGGGGCAATCAGCCCCAGCATTTT
CDR3: CSVGEARGNQPQHF

size: -
V: TRBV18
D: TRBD2
J: TRBJ2-5
DNA: TGTGCCAGCTCACCACGGGAACAGGGGACTAGCCGAGAGACCCAGTACTTC
CDR3: CASSPREQGTSRETQYF

size: many
V: TRBV12-5
D: -
J: TRBJ2-1
DNA: TGTGCTAGTGCCCCCGACGTGTCAGGCCACAATGAGCAGTTCTTC
CDR3: CASAPDVSGHNEQFF

size: -
V: TRBV3-1/TRBV3-2
D: -
J: TRBJ1-1
DNA: TGTGCCAGCAGCCAGGCAGGCCGATGGAACACTGAAGCTTTCTTT
CDR3: CASSQAGRWNTEAFF

size: -
V: TRBV7-9
D: TRBD1
J: TRBJ1-1
DNA: TGTGCCAGCAGCTCGACAGGGGGCAGAGAAGCTTTCTTT
CDR3: CASSSTGGREAFF

size: -
V: TRBV11-2
D: -
J: TRBJ1-1
DNA: TGTGCCAGCAAGGAATCGCGGACATACACTGAAGCTTTCTTT
CDR3: CASKESRTYTEAFF

size: few
V: TRBV12-3/TRBV12-4
D: -
J: TRBJ2-1
DNA: TGTGCCAGCAGTTACGGGAGATCCAAGCAGTTCTTC
CDR3: CASSYGRSKQFF

size: -
V: TRBV7-8
D: -
J: TRBJ1-1
DNA: TGTGCCAGCAGCAATCAAATCCGGGGGAACACTGAAGCTTTCTTT
CDR3: CASSNQIRGNTEAFF

size: -
V: TRBV6-6
D: -
J: TRBJ1-1
DNA: TGTGCCAGCAGTTACACCAGCACTGAAGCTTTCTTT
CDR3: CASSYTSTEAFF

size: -
V: TRBV28
D: TRBD1
J: TRBJ1-1
DNA: TGTGCCAGCAGTGACAGGGTAAGAGGCACTGAAGCTTTCTTT
CDR3: CASSDRVRGTEAFF

size: once
V: TRBV6-2/TRBV6-3
D: TRBD1
J: TRBJ1-1
DNA: TGTGCCAGCAGCCAGGGACAGGGGAACACTGAAGCTTTCTTT
CDR3: CASSQGQGNTEAFF

size: -
V: TRBV19
D: TRBD2
J: TRBJ2-5
DNA: TGTGCCAGTAGTATCTTTAGCGGGAGGGGAGGGGAGACCCAGTACTTC
CDR3: CASSIFSGRGGETQYF

size: -
V: TRBV30
D: -
J: TRBJ2-7
DNA: TGTGCCTGGAGTAGGGGGAGCTCCTACGAGCAGTACTTC
CDR3: CAWSRGSSYEQYF

size: -
V: TRBV9
D: -
J: TRBJ2-1
DNA: TGTGCCAGCAGCCCTGCAGGGGTTTCCTACAATGAGCAGTTCTTC
CDR3: CASSPAGVSYNEQFF

size: -
V: TRBV19
D: TRBD1
J: TRBJ2-7
DNA: TGTGCCAGTAGTACAGACCGGGACAGTACCTACGAGCAGTACTTC
CDR3: CASSTDRDSTYEQYF

size: once
V: TRBV7-8
D: -
J: TRBJ1-5
DNA: TGTGCCAGCAGCCCGCAGGGACAGCCCCAGCATTTT
CDR3: CASSPQGQPQHF

size: -
V: TRBV5-1
D: TRBD1
J: TRBJ1-1
DNA: TGCGCCAGCAGCCCTGACAGGGTGGCCATGAACACTGAAGCTTTCTTT
CDR3: CASSPDRVAMNTEAFF

size: -
V: TRBV6-2/TRBV6-3
D: -
J: TRBJ2-1
DNA: TGTGCCAGCAGTTACTTAGAACGGTGGGGGCAGGGCCACAATGAGCAGTTCTTC
CDR3: CASSYLERWGQGHNEQFF

size: -
V: TRBV7-2
D: -
J: TRBJ1-3
DNA: TGTGCCAGCAGCTTAGTAGACGGGAACACCATATATTTT
CDR3: CASSLVDGNTIYF

size: -
V: TRBV6-4
D: -
J: TRBJ2-2
DNA: TGTGCCAGCAGCGGACAGCCGAACACCGGGGAGCTGTTTTTT
CDR3: CASSGQPNTGELFF

size: few
V: TRBV29-1
D: TRBD1
J: TRBJ1-2
DNA: TGCAGCGTTTTCGGGACAGGGGGCGCGTATGGCTACACCTTC
CDR3: CSVFGTGGAYGYTF

size: -
V: TRBV11-3
D: -
J: TRBJ2-5
DNA: TGTGCCAGCAGCCTTAAGAGTCGGACCCAGTACTTC
CDR3: CASSLKSRTQYF

size: -
V: TRBV7-9
D: -
J: TRBJ1-2
DNA: TGTGCCAGCAGCTTAGTACGGGAACGGAGTGGCTACACCTTC
CDR3: CASSLVRERSGYTF

size: -
V: TRBV28
D: -
J: TRBJ2-1
DNA: TGTGCCAGCAGTCCGCTCCGGGGAAGCTCCTACAATGAGCAGTTCTTC
CDR3: CASSPLRGSSYNEQFF

size: -
V: TRBV5-6
D: TRBD1
J: TRBJ2-5
DNA: TGTGCCAGCAGCCCGAGGACAGGGGTGATAGAGACCCAGTACTTC
CDR3: CASSPRTGVIETQYF

size: few
V: TRBV6-5
D: -
J: TRBJ2-7
DNA: TGTGCCATCCGGGACTGGACCTACGAGCAGTACTTC
CDR3: CAIRDWTYEQYF

size: -
V: TRBV5-1
D: TRBD2
J: TRBJ2-2
DNA: TGCGCCAGCAGCTTCGTCAGCGGGAGCAGAGTCGGGGAGCTGTTTTTT
CDR3: CASSFVSGSRVGELFF

size: -
V: TRBV11-2
D: -
J: TRBJ2-3
DNA: TGTGCCAGCAGCTTAGATAGTGCGGCTTCACGGGATACGCAGTATTTT
CDR3: CASSLDSAASRDTQYF

size: -
V: TRBV7-2
D: TRBD1
J: TRBJ1-2
DNA: TGTGCCAGCAGCCAAGCCAGGGGGACTGGCTATGGCTACACCTTC
CDR3: CASSQARGTGYGYTF

size: -
V: TRBV4-3
D: -
J: TRBJ2-7
DNA: TGCGCCAGCAGCTCGGATCCAGGGGCCTACGAGCAGTACTTC
CDR3: CASSSDPGAYEQYF